A single sample gave rise to the 25 T cell receptor beta chains below, sequenced in a study of a mutant IDH1 vaccine in newly diagnosed glioma. Profiled with immunoSEQ multiplex PCR; TCRdb holds only in-frame clones, not every one. This table holds approximately 100,000 clones, 70% to 90% found once. Specified time point: baseline, week 1 (first vaccination visit). Regarding treatment: pre-vaccination baseline after standard-of-care therapy. Source: PBMCs, taken from a glioma patient treated with radiotherapy, temozolomide or both. The receptors were sampled from a woman aged 45 to 65 with glioma.

This chain uses TRBV4-2 with TRBJ2-3; 8 bases are shared with TRBD1. This CDR3 spans 17 amino acids. The germline V gene has CDR1 LGHNA and CDR2 YNFKEQ. J gave up 1 base and V 3 bases, and 9 bases lay outside the gene matches. The chain's CDR3 is CASSHPGQGGGTDTQYF. For the CDR3, the DNA is TGTGCCAGCAGCCATCCCGGACAGGGTGGGGGCACAGATACGCAGTATTTT.

This chain links TRBV2 with TRBJ2-1; D gene uncertain. The germline gives CDR1 SNHLY, CDR2 FYNNEI. The CDR3 consists of 12 residues. Trimming pared 3 bases from V and 12 bases from J, leaving 12 bases between. Here the CDR3 reads CASSDLNPGQFF. CDR3 sequence (DNA): TGTGCCAGCAGTGATTTGAATCCAGGGCAGTTCTTC.

This chain links TRBV5-1 with TRBJ2-2, with 9 bases identical to TRBD1. With 2 bases clipped from V and 7 bases from J, the junction kept 3 bases outside the gene matches. The CDR3 sequence is 14 residues long. Germline loops: CDR1 SGHRS, CDR2 YFSETQ. CDR3 sequence (DNA): TGCGCCAGCAGCTTACAGGGGGCAGGCGGGGAGCTGTTTTTT. It codes for CASSLQGAGGELFF.

This clone was detected only once. CDR3 loop: CASRAGTGRNTEAFF. CDR3 DNA: TGTGCCAGCCGAGCCGGGACAGGGAGGAACACTGAAGCTTTCTTT. The chain couples TRBV27 to TRBJ1-1; 9 nucleotides match TRBD1. V was clipped by 8 bases and J by 1 base; unmatched bases: 8. CDR3 length: 15 residues. CDR1 MNHEY and CDR2 SMNVEV come from the germline V gene (reference sequence).

Here the CDR3 DNA reads TGTGCCAGCTCACCAACCCAAGGGTCCAATCAGCCCCAGCATTTT. Protein sequence: CASSPTQGSNQPQHF. The genes are TRBV18 and TRBJ1-5; D is unclear. The CDR3 is 15 residues long. The ends were cut back, 2 bases at V and 3 bases at J, with 11 bases in the middle. CDR1 and CDR2 from the germline V gene are KGHSH and LQKENI.

In DNA, the CDR3 is TGCAGCGTTCCCCTCCCCCCCGGGACAGCGGGGACCCAGTACTTC. This sequence encodes CSVPLPPGTAGTQYF. This chain links TRBV29-1 with TRBJ2-5, with D perhaps matching TRBD1 (7 bases). This CDR3 is 15 amino acids long. The V and J ends lost 5 bases and 7 bases respectively, with 23 bases between them. The germline gives CDR1 SQVTM, CDR2 ANQGSEA. Full variable domain (rest looked up from reference TRBV29-1 and TRBJ2-5): SAVISQKPSRDICQRGTSLTIQCQVDSQVTMMFWYRQQPGQSLTLIATANQGSEATYESGFVIDKFPISRPNLTFSTLTVSNMSPEDSSIYLCSVPLPPGTAGTQYFGPGTRLLVL.

This clone was observed a single time. The genes are TRBV5-1 and TRBJ1-1; TRBD1 matches 9 bases. This CDR3 has 15 amino acids. Germline values: CDR1 SGHRS, CDR2 YFSETQ. V lost 4 bases to trimming and J lost 0 bases; unmatched junction nucleotides: 4. The CDR3 DNA reads as TGCGCCAGCAGCACGACAGGGGGGGTGAACACTGAAGCTTTCTTT. Protein sequence: CASSTTGGVNTEAFF.

V is TRBV11-2 and J is TRBJ2-5; D call uncertain. Near its end, the DNA agrees better with TRBJ2-7, so the J call may be wrong. The CDR3 runs to 15 residues. Germline-derived CDR1 and CDR2 are SGHAT and FQNNGV. This CDR3 reads CASSFDRLVTYEQYF. The CDR3 coding sequence is TGTGCCAGCAGCTTTGATCGGCTAGTGACCTACGAGCAGTACTTC.

The chain has TRBV27 and TRBJ2-2, with a tentative D call TRBD2 (5 bases). V was cut by 5 bases and J by 1 base, with 11 bases left in between. CDR3 length equals 15 residues. The germline CDR1 and CDR2 sequences are MNHEY and SMNVEV (reference sequence). CDR3 in amino acids: CASSTRGRNTGELFF. The CDR3 region has the DNA TGTGCCAGCAGTACCCGGGGTCGGAACACCGGGGAGCTGTTTTTT.

This clone was seen only once. This chain uses TRBV10-2 with TRBJ1-1, with a possible D match to TRBD1 (5 bases). Per the germline V gene, CDR1 is WSHSY and CDR2 is SAAADI. Trimming stripped 4 bases from V and 4 bases from J, with 22 bases between. This CDR3 contains 17 residues. The CDR3 nucleotides are TGCGCCAGCAGTGCATGGCGTGGTGGGACCCGAGGCACTGAAGCTTTCTTT. Translation: CASSAWRGGTRGTEAFF.

The rearrangement links TRBV30 to TRBJ1-1; possible D gene TRBD1, 5 bases. The CDR3 contains 14 residues. The V gene's germline CDR1 is GTSNPN and CDR2 SVGIG (reference sequence). Deletions cut 2 bases from V and 5 bases from J, with 15 bases between. This CDR3 is CAWSPGQRRTEAFF. CDR3 nucleotides: TGTGCCTGGAGTCCAGGGCAACGGAGGACTGAAGCTTTCTTT.

This chain joins TRBV9 and TRBJ1-1; 11 bases align to TRBD1. Germline V gives CDR1 SGDLS, CDR2 YYNGEE. The CDR3 sequence is 16 residues long. Trimming took 4 bases from V and 3 from J; bases not matched to a gene: 8. The CDR3 region has the DNA TGTGCCAGCAGCTCCGGACAGGGGGCTATCGACACTGAAGCTTTCTTT. This sequence encodes CASSSGQGAIDTEAFF.

The V and J genes are TRBV15 and TRBJ2-7, with D tentatively TRBD1 (6 bases). CDR1 is LNHNV, CDR2 YYDKDF, per germline (reference sequence). V lost 3 bases, J lost 9 bases, and 12 bases lay in between. The CDR3 has 12 residues. CDR3: CATSSRQAGQYF. The DNA for the CDR3 is TGTGCCACCAGCAGCCGACAGGCGGGGCAGTACTTC.

V is TRBV5-6 and J is TRBJ2-7; TRBD2 aligns across 8 bases. CDR1 is SGHDT, CDR2 YYEEEE, per germline. V dropped 0 bases and J dropped 2; count of bases not matched to a gene: 4. The CDR3 is 15 amino acids. The CDR3 DNA reads as TGTGCCAGCAGCTTGGGGACGGGAGGGGCCTACGAGCAGTACTTC. It specifies CASSLGTGGAYEQYF.

The table lists this clone with a count of one. V is TRBV25-1 and J is TRBJ2-3; D remains ambiguous. V was trimmed by 3 bases and J by 5 bases, leaving 6 bases between them. CDR3 length equals 12 residues. Per the germline V gene, CDR1 is MGHDK and CDR2 is SYGVNS. CDR3 sequence: CASSDSGDTQYF. The CDR3 DNA is TGTGCCAGCAGTGATTCAGGAGATACGCAGTATTTT.

The CDR3 loop is CASSRNNNYGYTF. DNA of the CDR3: TGTGCCAGCAGCAGAAACAACAACTATGGCTACACCTTC. This chain joins TRBV11-2 and TRBJ1-2; D is unresolved. Looked up from germline, CDR1 is SGHAT and CDR2 is FQNNGV. This CDR3 is built from 13 residues. Trimming took 5 bases from V and 2 from J, leaving 9 bases between them.

The chain is built from TRBV7-3 and TRBJ2-3; no reliable D call. Looked up from germline, CDR1 is SGHTA and CDR2 is FQGTGA. V lost 4 bases to trimming and J lost 0 bases, with 2 bases between them. CDR3 length: 12 residues. This CDR3 is CASSYSTDTQYF. CDR3 coding DNA: TGTGCCAGCAGCTATAGCACAGATACGCAGTATTTT.

There are a few counts of this clone. The chain joins TRBV16 to TRBJ1-1; D call uncertain. Germline V gene data show CDR1 as KGHSY and CDR2 as FQNENV. V lost 1 base and J lost 0, with 6 bases in between. The CDR3 spans 14 residues. In nucleotides, the CDR3 is TGTGCCAGCAGCCAATACAGTCTGAACACTGAAGCTTTCTTT. Translated, it gives CASSQYSLNTEAFF.

The gene calls are TRBV6-5 and TRBJ1-1; D gene uncertain. V was pared by 6 bases and J by 11 bases, with 13 bases between. Germline V CDR1 and CDR2: MNHEY, SVGAGI. The CDR3 sequence is 11 residues long. CDR3 bases: TGTGCCAGCAGGAAAGAGGGAGAGGCTTTCTTT. Its translation: CASRKEGEAFF.

Of note for this clone: This same CDR3 is encoded by further DNA sequences in the sample. The gene calls are TRBV7-9 and TRBJ1-2, with D possibly being TRBD1 (5 bases). V was clipped by 5 bases and J by 2 bases, with 15 bases between them. The CDR3 is 15 amino acids. Germline loops: CDR1 SEHNR, CDR2 FQNEAQ (reference sequence). The DNA of the CDR3 is TGTGCCAGCAGCCTCCAAGGGGTAGGAAACTATGGCTACACCTTC. It codes for CASSLQGVGNYGYTF. Variable domain in full (rest from reference TRBV7-9 and TRBJ1-2): DTGVSQNPRHKITKRGQNVTFRCDPISEHNRLYWYRQTLGQGPEFLTYFQNEAQLEKSRLLSDRFSAERPKGSFSTLEIQRTEQGDSAMYLCASSLQGVGNYGYTFGSGTRLTVV.

The chain employs TRBV2 and TRBJ2-1, with 8 bases lining up with TRBD1. This CDR3 region has 16 residues. The V gene end was trimmed by 2 bases and the J gene end by 4 bases; junction bases not matched to a gene: 7. Looked up from germline, CDR1 is SNHLY and CDR2 is FYNNEI. The CDR3 sequence is CASSELAGTGYNEQFF. Written as DNA, the CDR3 is TGTGCCAGCAGTGAACTTGCCGGGACAGGATACAATGAGCAGTTCTTC.

This clone appeared a few times. This chain's CDR3 is CATSRDGTFNQPQHF. Written as DNA, the CDR3 is TGTGCCACCAGCAGAGATGGGACGTTCAATCAGCCCCAGCATTTT. This chain connects TRBV15 to TRBJ1-5; possible D gene TRBD1, 5 bases. Germline V gene lookup returns CDR1 LNHNV and CDR2 YYDKDF (reference sequence). V was cut by 0 bases and J by 3 bases, with 9 bases left in between. CDR3 length equals 15 residues.

This clone was seen only once. This chain links TRBV5-6 with TRBJ2-3, with 7 positions matching TRBD2. The V and J ends lost 4 bases and 10 bases, in that order; junction bases with no gene match: 9. The CDR3 contains 13 residues. Germline V CDR1 and CDR2: SGHDT, YYEEEE. CDR3: CASSEGLVIAQYF. The CDR3 DNA follows: TGTGCCAGCAGCGAAGGACTAGTCATCGCGCAGTATTTT.

This clone was recorded once. The gene calls are TRBV5-4 and TRBJ2-1; D gene uncertain. V dropped 0 bases and J dropped 1 base, with 8 bases sitting between them. The CDR3 is made up of 15 amino acids. Germline V gene data show CDR1 as SGHNT and CDR2 as YYREEE (reference sequence). The CDR3 nucleotides are TGTGCCAGCAGCTTGGCGGGTTTATCCTACAATGAGCAGTTCTTC. Amino acid sequence: CASSLAGLSYNEQFF. Complete variable domain (other parts from reference TRBV5-4 and TRBJ2-1): ETGVTQSPTHLIKTRGQQVTLRCSSQSGHNTVSWYQQALGQGPQFIFQYYREEENGRGNFPPRFSGLQFPNYSSELNVNALELDDSALYLCASSLAGLSYNEQFFGPGTRLTVL.

This clone was counted a few times. V is TRBV27 and J is TRBJ1-5; a weak D match, TRBD1 (5 bases). The CDR3 extends over 13 amino acids. V lost 2 bases to trimming and J lost 3 bases, with 5 bases between them. The V gene's germline CDR1 is MNHEY and CDR2 SMNVEV (reference sequence). The CDR3 sequence: CASSLGANQPQHF. Here the CDR3 DNA reads TGTGCCAGCAGTTTAGGGGCCAATCAGCCCCAGCATTTT.